Reported below is one TCR beta chain. Its antigen is not identified. Germline V gene data show CDR1 as SGHNT and CDR2 as YYREEE (reference sequence). Trimming left V 5 bases short and J 8 bases short, with 19 bases between. The CDR3 is 15 amino acids. TCRdb's copy holds only in-frame clones and misses some; the assay was immunoSEQ multiplex PCR. The profile shows under 110,000 clones, 90% of them singletons. These data originate in a study of T cell responses to AZD1222 COVID-19 vaccine. Overall study context: Second-dose intervals near 4 or 12 weeks were combined.

General observations from the study: Samples come after the peak T cell response, not at day 14. Possibly, clonal diversity was underestimated; donors were largely white British and included more females.

This TCR was sampled from an adult in good health. Specimen: peripheral blood, collected on day 0 of AZD1222 vaccination. The rearrangement joins TRBV5-4 to TRBJ1-4; D is uncertain. CDR3 bases: TGTGCCAGCAGTTCTACGGCGGAAGCTAGGGAAAAACTGTTTTTT. This codes for CASSSTAEAREKLFF. Filled out from reference TRBV5-4 and TRBJ1-4, the complete variable domain reads ETGVTQSPTHLIKTRGQQVTLRCSSQSGHNTVSWYQQALGQGPQFIFQYYREEENGRGNFPPRFSGLQFPNYSSELNVNALELDDSALYLCASSSTAEAREKLFFGSGTQLSVL.